The source of this T cell receptor beta chain is a study of blood T cell repertoires in COVID-19. Study-level information: Acute and convalescent COVID-19 specimens originated in the United States, Italy and Spain. From T cells, B-cell-depleted T cells, or PBMCs came the material, which was cDNA or gDNA.

The CDR3 consists of 14 residues. V was trimmed by 4 bases and J by 2 bases, leaving 11 bases between them. Germline V CDR1 and CDR2: LGHNA, YSLEER. Source study methods: For nucleated cells, counts were estimated from reference gene primer amplification. Using immunoSEQ multiplex PCR, the repertoire was profiled, and TCRdb retains in-frame clones only, with some absent. V and J calls and clone size come straight from that table; D and trimming were deduced from the DNA. The top ten clones hold roughly 1% of a sample with some 300,000 clones, nearly 90% of them seen once. What was sequenced was peripheral blood. This chain joins TRBV4-3 and TRBJ1-2, with D perhaps TRBD1 (6 bases). This clonotype was sampled from a woman between 40 and 50 years old with COVID-19, enrolled during active disease. This CDR3 is CASSPDQGNYGYTF. In DNA form, the CDR3 reads TGCGCCAGCAGCCCAGACCAGGGGAACTATGGCTACACCTTC.